One sample yielded the 13 T cell receptor beta chains listed below, sequenced in a study of shared clonotypes between healthy human individuals. The naive CD8 population came from CD45RO-negative cells selected for CCR7, without terminally differentiated effector memory CD45RA+ cells. This table comes from immunoSEQ multiplex PCR, and its TCRdb copy is limited to in-frame clones, with some not included. Of approximately 720,000 clones in the sample, roughly nine tenths were seen once. Specimen: naive CD8+ T cells sorted from blood. Source of these receptors: a young man in good health.

On this clone itself: The sample contains more than one DNA sequence encoding this CDR3. The chain links TRBV4-1 to TRBJ2-3; D remains ambiguous. CDR1 MGHRA and CDR2 YSYEKL come from the germline V gene. The length of the CDR3 is 11 residues. The V and J ends lost 1 base and 5 bases respectively, with 1 base between them. The chain's CDR3 is CASSQGDTQYF. CDR3 DNA sequence: TGCGCCAGCAGCCAAGGAGATACGCAGTATTTT.

The rearrangement links TRBV5-1 to TRBJ2-7; TRBD1 matches at 7 bases. With V trimmed by 1 base and J by 2 bases, 9 bases remained unmatched. This CDR3 has 16 residues. Germline V gives CDR1 SGHRS, CDR2 YFSETQ. The CDR3 is CASSLKGQASPYEQYF. The CDR3 nucleotides read TGCGCCAGCAGCTTGAAAGGACAGGCCTCCCCCTACGAGCAGTACTTC.

The rearrangement links TRBV29-1 to TRBJ2-2; D might be TRBD1 (6 bases). V dropped 3 bases and J dropped 1 base, with 24 bases sitting between them. The CDR3 is 19 residues long. Germline CDR1 is SQVTM and CDR2 is ANQGSEA. This CDR3 reads CSVEKGSRGPEGNTGELFF. In DNA form, the CDR3 reads TGCAGCGTTGAGAAGGGATCCAGGGGCCCTGAAGGGAACACCGGGGAGCTGTTTTTT.

This clone was seen more than once but under ten times. DNA for the CDR3: TGTGCCAGCAGGGCGGCGACCTACGAGCAGTACTTC. Encoded protein: CASRAATYEQYF. The chain recombines TRBV28 with TRBJ2-7; D is ambiguous. The CDR3 loop spans 12 amino acids. Germline assignment: CDR1 MDHEN and CDR2 SYDVKM. The V and J ends lost 6 bases and 2 bases respectively, with 8 bases between them.

The chain is built from TRBV11-2 and TRBJ2-3; no reliable D call. The CDR3 runs 17 residues. Trimming stripped 0 bases from V and 0 bases from J, with 13 bases between. Germline loops: CDR1 SGHAT, CDR2 FQNNGV. The CDR3 reads CASSLDPRSPSTDTQYF. CDR3 coding DNA: TGTGCCAGCAGCTTAGATCCTAGGTCCCCTAGCACAGATACGCAGTATTTT.

This chain connects TRBV11-3 to TRBJ2-1; 9 positions agree with TRBD2. The J segment lost 5 bases and the V segment lost 3 bases, leaving 8 bases of the junction unmatched. CDR3 length: 16 amino acids. Germline V lookup: CDR1 SGHNT, CDR2 YENEEA. For the CDR3, the DNA is TGTGCCAGCAGCTTTAGGGCTAGCGGGATAGACAATGAGCAGTTCTTC. It codes for CASSFRASGIDNEQFF. The whole variable domain, filled in from reference TRBV11-3 and TRBJ2-1, reads EAGVVQSPRYKIIEKKQPVAFWCNPISGHNTLYWYLQNLGQGPELLIRYENEEAVDDSQLPKDRFSAERLKGVDSTLKIQPAELGDSAVYLCASSFRASGIDNEQFFGPGTRLTVL.

The chain couples TRBV29-1 to TRBJ2-3; tentatively, D is TRBD1 or TRBD2 (5 bases each). Per germline, CDR1 SQVTM and CDR2 ANQGSEA. The CDR3 sequence is 15 residues long. V shed 4 bases and J shed 2 bases, with 16 bases lying between them. CDR3 in amino acids: CSVVGTEDNTDTQYF. CDR3 bases: TGCAGCGTTGTTGGGACGGAGGATAACACAGATACGCAGTATTTT.

J is TRBJ1-1 and V is TRBV11-2; D is ambiguous. In germline, CDR1 is SGHAT, CDR2 FQNNGV. The V gene lost 5 bases and the J gene lost 2 bases, with 9 bases spanning the gap. This CDR3 spans 13 amino acids. The CDR3 region has the DNA TGTGCCAGCAGCCCCGCCCCTAACACTGAAGCTTTCTTT. Translated: CASSPAPNTEAFF.

This sequence joins TRBV28 and TRBJ2-7; D perhaps matches TRBD2 (5 bases). The CDR3 totals 12 residues. V shed 9 bases and J shed 2 bases, with 11 bases lying between them. Germline assignment: CDR1 MDHEN and CDR2 SYDVKM. CDR3 loop: CASSASPYEQYF. CDR3 nucleotide sequence: TGTGCCAGTAGCGCGAGCCCCTACGAGCAGTACTTC. Together with reference TRBV28 and TRBJ2-7, the CDR3 gives the full variable domain: DVKVTQSSRYLVKRTGEKVFLECVQDMDHENMFWYRQDPGLGLRLIYFSYDVKMKEKGDIPEGYSVSREKKERFSLILESASTNQTSMYLCASSASPYEQYFGPGTRLTVT.

The chain is built from TRBV29-1 and TRBJ2-4; D may match TRBD1 or TRBD2 (6 bases each). Trimming shortened V by 7 bases and J by 0 bases, and 10 bases separated the two germline ends. This CDR3 spans 13 amino acids. Germline loops: CDR1 SQVTM, CDR2 ANQGSEA. CDR3 loop: CSAEGGAKNIQYF. For the CDR3, the DNA is TGCAGCGCGGAGGGGGGAGCCAAAAACATTCAGTACTTC.

V is TRBV5-1 and J is TRBJ2-2; 9 nucleotides line up with TRBD1. The CDR3 runs 15 residues. Germline loops: CDR1 SGHRS, CDR2 YFSETQ. The trim removed 3 bases at V and 7 bases at J, leaving 7 bases unmatched. CDR3 region: CASSYTGGKGGELFF. The CDR3 DNA reads as TGCGCCAGCAGCTACACAGGGGGCAAAGGCGGGGAGCTGTTTTTT.

The chain combines TRBV5-1 with TRBJ2-1; 11 nucleotides agree with TRBD2. CDR3 length equals 16 residues. The ends lost 3 bases at V and 4 bases at J; junction bases unmatched: 6. Per germline, CDR1 SGHRS and CDR2 YFSETQ. This CDR3 is CASSSWSSGRYNEQFF. The CDR3 nucleotides read TGCGCCAGCAGCTCCTGGTCTAGCGGGAGGTACAATGAGCAGTTCTTC.

This sequence joins TRBV30 and TRBJ2-7, with D possibly matching TRBD1 (6 bases). The CDR3 extends over 13 amino acids. V lost 7 bases to trimming and J lost 2 bases, with 15 bases between them. CDR1 and CDR2 from the germline V gene are GTSNPN and SVGIG (reference sequence). CDR3 sequence reads: CALTGEKAYEQYF. CDR3 sequence (DNA): TGTGCCTTGACAGGAGAAAAAGCCTACGAGCAGTACTTC.